Following are 18 T cell receptor beta chains from one sample sequenced in a study of blood T cells in healthy people across ages. The second PCR ran about 7 to 12 cycles with a sample-barcoded 5' primer and J-beta primers. MiXCR was run by TCRdb on the 5' RACE reads, yielding one entry per CDR3 protein. The sample shows over 500,000 distinct CDR3 sequences, over 40% of them seen only once. The sequenced sample consisted of blood. The receptors originated from a woman over 75 in good health.

This chain joins TRBV7-9 and TRBJ2-6, with 7 bases identical to TRBD1. The CDR3 is 18 amino acids. The germline V gene encodes CDR1 SEHNR and CDR2 FQNEAQ (reference sequence). Germline trimming cut 4 bases from V and 0 bases from J; bases unmatched to any gene: 9. CDR3 residues: CASSSTHTGDSGANVLTF. CDR3 coding DNA: TGTGCCAGCAGCTCAACCCATACAGGGGACTCTGGGGCCAACGTCCTGACTTTC.

V is TRBV9 and J is TRBJ2-1, with D perhaps matching TRBD2 (6 bases). The CDR3 length is 15 residues. Germline CDR1 SGDLS, CDR2 YYNGEE. Trimming removed 5 bases at V and 5 bases at J, with 17 bases between. This CDR3 reads CASSLWGRGNNEQFF. DNA of the CDR3: TGTGCCAGCAGTCTTTGGGGACGGGGGAACAATGAGCAGTTCTTC. The variable domain in full, completed from reference TRBV9 and TRBJ2-1, reads DSGVTQTPKHLITATGQRVTLRCSPRSGDLSVYWYQQSLDQGLQFLIQYYNGEERAKGNILERFSAQQFPDLHSELNLSSLELGDSALYFCASSLWGRGNNEQFFGPGTRLTVL.

The CDR3, as DNA: TGCGCCAGCAGCTTGGCGAGGTGGAGTGATGAAAAACTGTTTTTT. Encoded protein: CASSLARWSDEKLFF. The rearrangement uses TRBV5-1 and TRBJ1-4; D is uncertain. Germline CDR1 and CDR2: SGHRS and YFSETQ. The CDR3 length is 15 residues. The V gene lost 0 bases and the J gene lost 6 bases, with 12 bases spanning the gap.

This sequence joins TRBV4-2 and TRBJ2-4, with D perhaps being TRBD1 or TRBD2 (5 bases each). The J call may be incorrect, as the DNA end agrees better with TRBJ2-7. The CDR3 is 14 residues long. Germline V gene data show CDR1 as LGHNA and CDR2 as YNFKEQ. The CDR3: CASSQGDAGNEQYF. Written as DNA, the CDR3 is TGTGCCAGCAGCCAAGGGGACGCCGGAAACGAGCAGTACTTC.

On this clonotype: The junction shows a germline mismatch at one end, possibly a read error. CDR3 sequence reads: CASCLSGGTYEQYF. As DNA, the CDR3 is TGCGCCAGCTGCTTAAGCGGTGGTACCTACGAGCAGTACTTC. The chain joins TRBV5-1 to TRBJ2-7; perhaps TRBD2 as D (5 bases). The CDR3 is 14 amino acids. Germline lookup yields CDR1 SGHRS and CDR2 YFSETQ.

In this sample, this clonotype turned up many times. The CDR3 region has the DNA TGTGCCAGCAGGGGACAGGCGAACTACAATGAGCAGTTCTTC. Residues: CASRGQANYNEQFF. This chain connects TRBV25-1 to TRBJ2-1, with TRBD1 matching 8 bases. V lost 6 bases and J lost 3; bases outside the gene matches: 4. The CDR3 has 14 residues. Germline V gene data show CDR1 as MGHDK and CDR2 as SYGVNS. The complete variable domain, with remaining parts taken from reference TRBV25-1 and TRBJ2-1, reads EADIYQTPRYLVIGTGKKITLECSQTMGHDKMYWYQQDPGMELHLIHYSYGVNSTEKGDLSSESTVSRIRTEHFPLTLESARPSHTSQYLCASRGQANYNEQFFGPGTRLTVL.

V usage is TRBV12-3 or TRBV12-4 and J usage is TRBJ1-2; D call uncertain. The CDR3 loop spans 13 amino acids. Trimming pared 7 bases from V and 1 base from J, leaving 10 bases between. CDR3 sequence reads: CASNLASNYGYTF. The DNA of the CDR3 is TGTGCCAGCAATCTCGCAAGTAACTATGGCTACACCTTC.

The V call is TRBV15, the J call TRBJ2-7; no definite D call. V was pared by 0 bases and J by 7 bases, with 16 bases between. The CDR3 contains 15 residues. Germline-derived CDR1 and CDR2 are LNHNV and YYDKDF (reference sequence). CDR3 sequence reads: CATSRDQTSPREQYF. CDR3 DNA: TGTGCCACCAGCAGAGATCAGACCTCGCCTAGAGAGCAGTACTTC.

This chain joins TRBV29-1 and TRBJ1-2; 7 bases map to TRBD1. Germline CDR1 and CDR2: SQVTM and ANQGSEA. CDR3 size: 12 residues. After removal of 7 bases from V and 8 bases from J, the junction contained 10 bases not matched to a gene. DNA of the CDR3: TGCAGCGACCGACAGGGATTGAGGGGCTACACCTTC. This gives the protein CSDRQGLRGYTF.

Comment on this clonotype: With a much larger clone just one base away, this may be a read error. The chain has TRBV11-3 and TRBJ1-2; D gene uncertain. Per the germline V gene, CDR1 is SGHNT and CDR2 is YENEEA. This CDR3 region has 18 residues. For the CDR3, the DNA is TGTACCAGCAGCTTAGATCACGGGAGACCGCAGAAAGGGTATGGCTACACCTTC. Encoded protein: CTSSLDHGRPQKGYGYTF.

This chain uses TRBV11-2 with TRBJ2-1, with 7 bases that match TRBD1. The CDR3 spans 15 residues. Germline values: CDR1 SGHAT, CDR2 FQNNGV. V shed 5 bases and J 1 base; nucleotides not matched to a gene: 5. CDR3 in amino acids: CASSKTGWSYNEQFF. In nucleotides, the CDR3 is TGTGCCAGCAGCAAGACAGGGTGGTCCTACAATGAGCAGTTCTTC.

The gene calls are TRBV4-1 and TRBJ2-7; D might be TRBD1 (6 bases). Germline CDR1 is MGHRA and CDR2 is YSYEKL. V was trimmed by 2 bases and J by 2 bases, leaving 13 bases between them. The CDR3 sequence is 15 residues long. DNA of the CDR3: TGCGCCAGCAGCCAACCTACAGACAGGACCTACGAGCAGTACTTC. It yields the protein CASSQPTDRTYEQYF.

This chain connects TRBV7-2 to TRBJ2-1, with a possible D match to TRBD2 (7 bases). The CDR3 runs 13 residues. Trimming pared 5 bases from V and 9 bases from J, leaving 14 bases between. Germline V gives CDR1 SGHTA, CDR2 FQGNSA. CDR3 in amino acids: CASSRRGQGEQFF. The DNA for the CDR3 is TGTGCCAGCAGCCGGCGGGGGCAAGGTGAGCAGTTCTTC.

Points on this clonotype: A single base separates this from a much larger clone, so it may be a read error. In DNA, the CDR3 is TGTACCAGCAGCCAATTCGCCCAGGGGGAAAACTATGGCTACACCTTC. Residues: CTSSQFAQGENYGYTF. This chain links TRBV16 with TRBJ1-2, with TRBD1 matching over 7 bases. Germline V gene data show CDR1 as KGHSY and CDR2 as FQNENV. The CDR3 length is 16 residues.

V usage is TRBV6-2 or TRBV6-3 and J usage is TRBJ2-2; tentatively, D is TRBD2 (5 bases). Trimming left V 7 bases short and J 2 bases short, with 11 bases between. In germline, CDR1 is MNHEY, CDR2 SVGEGT. The length of the CDR3 is 14 residues. Written as DNA, the CDR3 is TGTGCCAGCAATATCGGGGATAACACCGGGGAGCTGTTTTTT. Translation gives CASNIGDNTGELFF.

This clonotype has at least ten counts. The chain links TRBV5-1 to TRBJ2-3, with TRBD1 matching 7 bases. Germline CDR1 reads SGHRS; CDR2 reads YFSETQ. This CDR3 comprises 16 residues. V lost 4 bases and J lost 4; bases outside the gene matches: 12. CDR3 nucleotides: TGCGCCAGCAGCCCACCAACCGACAGGGCGGCAGATACGCAGTATTTT. This translates into CASSPPTDRAADTQYF. The full variable domain, rest sourced from reference TRBV5-1 and TRBJ2-3, is KAGVTQTPRYLIKTRGQQVTLSCSPISGHRSVSWYQQTPGQGLQFLFEYFSETQRNKGNFPGRFSGRQFSNSRSEMNVSTLELGDSALYLCASSPPTDRAADTQYFGPGTRLTVL.

This clonotype was seen many times. This chain connects TRBV4-2 to TRBJ2-5; possible D gene TRBD2, 5 bases. This CDR3 has 13 amino acids. The V end lost 4 bases, the J end lost 5 bases, and 11 bases lay between the germline ends. CDR1 is LGHNA, CDR2 YNFKEQ, per germline. The CDR3 DNA reads TGTGCCAGCAGCCCGGGGAGAGCGGAGACCCAGTACTTC. Its translation is CASSPGRAETQYF.

Turning to this clonotype: This may stem from a read error, because a much larger clone lies one nucleotide away. The rearrangement uses TRBV7-2 and TRBJ1-5; no clear D gene. CDR3 length equals 12 residues. The V gene's germline CDR1 is SGHTA and CDR2 FQGNSA. Written as DNA, the CDR3 is TGTGCCGGCAGTGGTTACAATCAGCCCCAGCATTTT. It yields the protein CAGSGYNQPQHF.